This TCR beta chain was captured in a study of cytomegalovirus exposure and HLA in healthy donors. With 60 Vbeta and 13 Jbeta primers, the PCR was carried out. Only in-frame clones appear in the TCRdb table, and some are missing; sequencing was by immunoSEQ multiplex PCR. The sample consists of over 40,000 clones, roughly 76% of them appearing once. The study's findings and limits: Earlier analysis yielded a pattern in which most TCR beta V segments were productive about 87% or about 30% of the time.

The donors gave bone marrow, and they were healthy. V was cut by 6 bases and J by 4 bases, with 12 bases left in between. This CDR3 has 12 amino acids. CDR1 is SQVTM, CDR2 ANQGSEA, per germline. Of note for this clone: Antigen unknown.

This chain joins TRBV29-1 and TRBJ1-2; no clear D. What was sequenced was PBMCs. The sequence was collected from a man aged 25-40 years in good health and CMV-seronegative. The CDR3 protein is CSVPPGIYGYTF. The CDR3 DNA reads TGCAGCGTGCCCCCGGGAATCTATGGCTACACCTTC.